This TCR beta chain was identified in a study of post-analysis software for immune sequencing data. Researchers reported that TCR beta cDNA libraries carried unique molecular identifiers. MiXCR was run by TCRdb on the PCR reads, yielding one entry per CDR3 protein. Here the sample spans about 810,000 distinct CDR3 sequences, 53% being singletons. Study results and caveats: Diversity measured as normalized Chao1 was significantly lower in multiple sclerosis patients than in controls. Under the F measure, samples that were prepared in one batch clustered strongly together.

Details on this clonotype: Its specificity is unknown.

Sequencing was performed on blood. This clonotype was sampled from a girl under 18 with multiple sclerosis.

DNA for the CDR3: TGCAGCGTTGTCAGGGGGACTAGCGGAAGTACTGAGCAGTTCTTC. Translating it yields CSVVRGTSGSTEQFF. V usage is TRBV29-1 and J usage is TRBJ2-1, with 11 bases fitting TRBD2. V shed 4 bases and J 9 bases; nucleotides not matched to a gene: 11. Germline V gene lookup returns CDR1 SQVTM and CDR2 ANQGSEA. The CDR3 contains 15 residues.